One sample yielded the 12 T cell receptor beta chains listed below, sequenced in a study of regulatory T cells in long-lasting Graves disease. With iRepertoire HTBI primers and Arm-PCR of CDR3 regions, TCR beta libraries were built. TCRdb fed the multiplex PCR reads into MiXCR, producing one record per CDR3 protein. The sample has some 250,000 distinct CDR3 sequences; 15% to 20% are singletons. Time point reported: newly diagnosed GD, antithyroid drugs for less than 3 months. Scientists built the TCR library using RNA that was extracted from PBMCs. These data were also filed under a second study, of T cells in Graves' hyperthyroidism and ophthalmopathy.

The sample was peripheral blood mononuclear cells (PBMCs), taken at new diagnosis, from a patient treated with antithyroid drugs. The source is a woman aged 25 to 39 with Graves disease.

The chain recombines TRBV5-1 with TRBJ2-1, with 8 bases fitting TRBD2. This CDR3 is built from 16 residues. Germline-derived CDR1 and CDR2 are SGHRS and YFSETQ. V was clipped by 0 bases and J by 2 bases; unmatched bases: 4. CDR3 in amino acids: CASSLAAGGPYNEQFF. CDR3 nucleotide sequence: TGCGCCAGCAGCTTGGCCGCGGGAGGTCCCTACAATGAGCAGTTCTTC.

This clonotype was counted many times. The CDR3 loop reads CASSQEGVHQPQHF. CDR3 sequence (DNA): TGCGCCAGCAGCCAAGAAGGGGTTCACCAGCCCCAGCATTTT. V is TRBV4-1 and J is TRBJ1-5, with D tentatively TRBD1 (5 bases). The V gene lost 0 bases and the J gene lost 7 bases, with 10 bases spanning the gap. From germline, CDR1 is MGHRA and CDR2 YSYEKL. The CDR3 contains 14 residues.

Concerning this clonotype itself: This may be a read error, as it is one base from a much larger clone. J is TRBJ2-1 and V is TRBV11-2, with D unclear. CDR1 is SGHAT, CDR2 FQNNGV, per germline. This CDR3 contains 14 residues. The V gene lost 1 base and the J gene lost 2 bases, with 6 bases spanning the gap. The CDR3 DNA reads TGTGCCAGCAGCTTAGGAGGACCCTACAATGAGCAGTTCTTC. Encoded protein: CASSLGGPYNEQFF.

With regard to this clonotype: No DNA is shown, since the ends of the CDR3 on it are uncertain; the CDR3 is the one TCRdb lists. The chain carries TRBV3-1 and TRBJ2-1; the D call in the table, TRBD2, was not verified against the DNA. The CDR3 is 14 amino acids long, termini counted. The germline V gene encodes CDR1 LGHDT and CDR2 YNNKEL (reference sequence). The CDR3 sequence is CASSQVASGSGEFF.

There are many counts of this clonotype. The chain uses TRBV20-1 and TRBJ1-1, with 8 bases lining up with TRBD1. Per the germline V gene, CDR1 is DFQATT and CDR2 is SNEGSKA (reference sequence). This CDR3 region has 15 residues. The V gene end was trimmed by 3 bases and the J gene end by 0 bases; junction bases not matched to a gene: 6. The CDR3 DNA follows: TGCAGTGCTAGGGAGTGGACAGGGATGAACACTGAAGCTTTCTTT. This encodes CSAREWTGMNTEAFF.

This clonotype was counted at least ten times. The chain links TRBV12-3 or TRBV12-4 to TRBJ2-5, with 9 positions matching TRBD1. The V segment lost 6 bases and the J segment 4 bases; nucleotides outside the gene matches: 12. This CDR3 is built from 16 residues. CDR3 DNA sequence: TGTGCCAGCAGGGGGACAGGGAGGGGATCATCAGAGACCCAGTACTTC. The encoded protein is CASRGTGRGSSETQYF.

This clonotype was seen ten or more times. The chain links TRBV5-1 to TRBJ1-1; no clear D. Per the germline V gene, CDR1 is SGHRS and CDR2 is YFSETQ. The V end was cut by 0 bases, the J end by 2 bases, with 11 bases between. This CDR3 comprises 15 residues. CDR3 protein: CASSLDGVANTEAFF. DNA for the CDR3: TGCGCCAGCAGCTTGGACGGGGTAGCAAACACTGAAGCTTTCTTT.

There are many counts of this clonotype. The rearrangement uses TRBV12-3 or TRBV12-4 and TRBJ1-3, with D perhaps TRBD1 (6 bases). The CDR3 has 13 amino acids. V shed 3 bases and J shed 7 bases, with 10 bases lying between them. The chain's CDR3 is CASSLFQGNTIYF. CDR3 nucleotide sequence: TGTGCCAGCAGTTTGTTCCAGGGGAACACCATATATTTT.

This clonotype showed up many times. The chain combines TRBV20-1 with TRBJ1-1; D not resolved. The ends were cut back, 6 bases at V and 1 base at J, with 9 bases in the middle. This CDR3 spans 12 amino acids. Germline-derived CDR1 and CDR2 are DFQATT and SNEGSKA (reference sequence). The CDR3 bases are TGCAGTGCCCCACGGGAGAACACTGAAGCTTTCTTT. This translates into CSAPRENTEAFF.

In its sample, this clonotype was seen once. The chain has TRBV2 and TRBJ1-4; possibly TRBD1 for D (6 bases). This CDR3 contains 12 residues. Germline CDR1 reads SNHLY; CDR2 reads FYNNEI. V lost 8 bases and J 9 bases, leaving 13 bases between the germline ends. CDR3 nucleotide sequence: TGTGCCAGCGAGGGGGGCGGTCAAAAACTGTTTTTT. Translating it yields CASEGGGQKLFF.

The CDR3 spells CASPDLGLAGVDTQYF. As DNA, the CDR3 is TGCGCCAGCCCTGATCTGGGACTAGCGGGGGTAGATACGCAGTATTTT. The chain employs TRBV5-1 and TRBJ2-3, with TRBD2 matching over 14 bases. Germline CDR1 SGHRS, CDR2 YFSETQ. The CDR3 covers 16 residues. J was trimmed by 5 bases and V by 7 bases; bases with no gene match: 9. Drawing the rest from reference TRBV5-1 and TRBJ2-3, the complete variable domain is KAGVTQTPRYLIKTRGQQVTLSCSPISGHRSVSWYQQTPGQGLQFLFEYFSETQRNKGNFPGRFSGRQFSNSRSEMNVSTLELGDSALYLCASPDLGLAGVDTQYFGPGTRLTVL.

This clonotype was seen a few times. The chain employs TRBV6-1 and TRBJ1-3; weak D call: TRBD1 (6 bases). Germline V gene sequence: CDR1 MNHNS, CDR2 SASEGT. This CDR3 is 14 amino acids long. V was shortened by 5 bases and J by 4 bases, with 12 bases between the two germline ends. CDR3 region: CASSKTGRGNTIYF. CDR3 sequence (DNA): TGTGCCAGCAGTAAAACAGGGAGAGGAAACACCATATATTTT.